This TCR beta chain was retrieved from a study of breast tumors, draining lymph nodes, adjacent tissues. Germline loops: CDR1 SGHTA, CDR2 FQGNSA. The CDR3 spans 14 residues. Trimming left V 2 bases short and J 10 bases short, with 14 bases between. The lymph nodes were axillary draining lymph nodes from breast cancer patients. MiXCR, run by TCRdb on the multiplex PCR reads, gives a single entry per CDR3 protein. The table has over 200,000 distinct CDR3 sequences, roughly 32% seen once. Input material: axillary lymph node tissue. The origin of this receptor is a female donor with breast cancer. Some clones in this sample may be carry-over from other donors' samples. V and J are TRBV7-2 and TRBJ1-4; D is undetermined. The chain's CDR3 is CASSLRPGGGKLFF. The CDR3 DNA reads as TGTGCCAGCAGCTTAAGGCCCGGAGGTGGAAAACTGTTTTTT.